This TCR beta chain was documented in a study of shared clonotypes between healthy human individuals. Regarding the study as a whole: Naive subsets tended to show greater estimated richness than memory subsets.

CD45RA+ naive and CD45RA-negative memory subsets were separated from CD4+ cells. About this clone: Its target is unknown.

It was at deep level that the assay was run. Profiled with immunoSEQ multiplex PCR; TCRdb holds only in-frame clones, not every one. The sample includes hundreds of thousands of clones, roughly 70% of them seen just once. The source of this sequence is a woman aged 25 to 45 in good health. The sample was memory CD4+ T cells sorted from blood. The subset denotes: CD45RA-negative fraction.

As DNA, the CDR3 is TGTGCCAGCAGCCCCGACACGGGGGTTGAGCAGTTCTTC. This translates into CASSPDTGVEQFF. The V call is TRBV7-7, the J call TRBJ2-1, with TRBD2 as a possible D gene (6 bases). Germline assignment: CDR1 SSHAT and CDR2 FNYEAQ (reference sequence). The V gene lost 5 bases and the J gene lost 9 bases, with 14 bases spanning the gap. The CDR3 consists of 13 residues. Together with reference TRBV7-7 and TRBJ2-1, the CDR3 gives the full variable domain: GAGVSQSPRYKVTKRGQDVTLRCDPISSHATLYWYQQALGQGPEFLTYFNYEAQPDKSGLPSDRFSAERPEGSISTLTIQRTEQRDSAMYRCASSPDTGVEQFFGPGTRLTVL.